This TCR beta chain was sequenced in a study of T cell responses to AZD1222 COVID-19 vaccine. General study results and limits: Across the whole spike, CD4 TCRs peaked at regions 160-218 and 743-854.

The protocol was immunoSEQ multiplex PCR, while the TCRdb copy is restricted to in-frame clones and leaves out a portion. In the table there are 110,000 to 150,000 clones, 85% to 90% of which are singletons. Trimming pared 4 bases from V and 0 bases from J, leaving 7 bases between. This CDR3 region has 14 residues. Germline V CDR1 and CDR2: SGHAT, FQNNGV. The count of this clone is one. The antigen is not known. The sequencing used peripheral blood, collected 28 days after the second AZD1222 dose. The TCR sequence derives from an adult who received the AZD1222 COVID-19 vaccine. This chain uses TRBV11-2 with TRBJ1-5; D is unclear. CDR3 coding DNA: TGTGCCAGCAGCTCTACAAATAGCAATCAGCCCCAGCATTTT. This encodes CASSSTNSNQPQHF. The full variable domain, completed using reference TRBV11-2 and TRBJ1-5, is EAGVAQSPRYKIIEKRQSVAFWCNPISGHATLYWYQQILGQGPKLLIQFQNNGVVDDSQLPKDRFSAERLKGVDSTLKIQPAKLEDSAVYLCASSSTNSNQPQHFGDGTRLSIL.